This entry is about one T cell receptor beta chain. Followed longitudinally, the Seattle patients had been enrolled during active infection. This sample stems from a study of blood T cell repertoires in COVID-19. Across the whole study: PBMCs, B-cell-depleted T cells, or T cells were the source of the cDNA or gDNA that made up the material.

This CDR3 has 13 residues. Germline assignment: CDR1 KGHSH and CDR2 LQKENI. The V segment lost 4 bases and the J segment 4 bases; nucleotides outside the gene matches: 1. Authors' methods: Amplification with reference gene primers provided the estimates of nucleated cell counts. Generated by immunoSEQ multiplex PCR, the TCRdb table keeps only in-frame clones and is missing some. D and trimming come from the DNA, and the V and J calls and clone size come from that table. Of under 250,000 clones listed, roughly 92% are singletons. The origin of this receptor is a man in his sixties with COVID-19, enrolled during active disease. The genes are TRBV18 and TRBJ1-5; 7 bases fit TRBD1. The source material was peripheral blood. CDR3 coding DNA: TGTGCCAGCTCACGGGACAGAAATCAGCCCCAGCATTTT. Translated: CASSRDRNQPQHF. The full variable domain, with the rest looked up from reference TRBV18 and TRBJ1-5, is NAGVMQNPRHLVRRRGQEARLRCSPMKGHSHVYWYRQLPEEGLKFMVYLQKENIIDESGMPKERFSAEFPKEGPSILRIQQVVRGDSAAYFCASSRDRNQPQHFGDGTRLSIL.